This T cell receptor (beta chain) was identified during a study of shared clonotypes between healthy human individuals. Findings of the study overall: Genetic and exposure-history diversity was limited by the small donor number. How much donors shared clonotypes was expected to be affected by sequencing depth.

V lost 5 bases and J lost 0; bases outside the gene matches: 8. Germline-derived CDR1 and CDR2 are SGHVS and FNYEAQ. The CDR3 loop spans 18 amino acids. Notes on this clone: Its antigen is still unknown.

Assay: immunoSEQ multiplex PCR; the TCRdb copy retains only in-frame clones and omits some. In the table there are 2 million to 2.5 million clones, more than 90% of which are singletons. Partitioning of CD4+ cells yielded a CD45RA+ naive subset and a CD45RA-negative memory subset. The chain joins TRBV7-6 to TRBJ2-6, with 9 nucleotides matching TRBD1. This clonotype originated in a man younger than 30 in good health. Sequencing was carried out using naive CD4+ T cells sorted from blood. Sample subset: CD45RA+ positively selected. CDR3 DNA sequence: TGTGCCAGCAGCCGACCACCGGGACAGGGCTCTGGGGCCAACGTCCTGACTTTC. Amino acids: CASSRPPGQGSGANVLTF.